Following are 10 T cell receptor beta chains from one sample sequenced in a study of T cells after yellow fever vaccination. TCRdb recomputed calls from the 5' RACE reads with MiXCR, one row per CDR3 protein. The sample includes roughly 120,000 distinct CDR3 sequences, 6.5% to 9% seen only once; the top ten take roughly 3%. The sequences come from CD4+ T cells sorted from PBMCs, collected about 49 days after the first yellow fever vaccination. The receptors were sampled from a man aged 18 to 30 who received the YFV17D yellow fever vaccine.

This clonotype was picked up many times. The chain joins TRBV7-2 to TRBJ1-5; D uncertain. Per germline, CDR1 SGHTA and CDR2 FQGNSA. Trimming removed 5 bases from V and 7 bases from J, with 15 bases in between. The CDR3 length is 14 residues. This CDR3 is CASSLVGRGQPQHF. CDR3 bases: TGTGCCAGCAGCCTGGTCGGGAGAGGCCAGCCCCAGCATTTT.

This clonotype was detected many times. The chain combines TRBV6-5 with TRBJ2-7; no firm D call. The germline V gene encodes CDR1 MNHEY and CDR2 SVGAGI. V was trimmed by 8 bases and J by 5 bases, leaving 13 bases between them. This CDR3 contains 12 residues. CDR3 amino acids: CASDYTAHEQYV. As DNA, the CDR3 is TGTGCCAGCGATTACACGGCCCACGAGCAGTACGTC.

In its sample, this clonotype was seen many times. The chain recombines TRBV29-1 with TRBJ2-2; D is unresolved. Trimming pared 0 bases from V and 7 bases from J, leaving 9 bases between. Germline CDR1 reads SQVTM; CDR2 reads ANQGSEA. This CDR3 comprises 13 residues. The CDR3 nucleotides are TGCAGCGTTGAAGATCTTAAACGCGGGGAGCTGTTTTTT. It codes for CSVEDLKRGELFF.

This clonotype was seen many times. This chain joins TRBV6-2 or TRBV6-3 and TRBJ1-1; D unresolved. Germline loops: CDR1 MNHEY, CDR2 SVGEGT. Trimming took off 8 bases at V and 3 bases at J, with 13 bases between the two ends. The CDR3 contains 13 residues. The CDR3 DNA reads TGTGCCAGCTGCAGGAGGCGCGACACTGAAGCTTTCTTT. Translating it yields CASCRRRDTEAFF.

This clonotype was counted ten times or more. The rearrangement uses TRBV7-2 and TRBJ2-3; D gene unclear. The CDR3 runs to 15 residues. The germline V gene encodes CDR1 SGHTA and CDR2 FQGNSA. The V gene lost 0 bases and the J gene lost 1 base, with 8 bases spanning the gap. CDR3 residues: CASSLATPRTDTQYF. CDR3 sequence (DNA): TGTGCCAGCAGCTTAGCCACCCCCCGCACAGATACGCAGTATTTT.

This clonotype was counted ten times or more. The gene calls are TRBV15 and TRBJ2-5; D is unclear. Deletions cut 0 bases from V and 5 bases from J, with 1 base between. Germline V CDR1 and CDR2: LNHNV, YYDKDF (reference sequence). The CDR3 is 11 residues long. Here the CDR3 reads CATSREETQYF. In DNA form, the CDR3 reads TGTGCCACCAGCAGAGAGGAGACCCAGTACTTC.

The sample holds many counts of this clonotype. The chain has TRBV20-1 and TRBJ2-3; D is uncertain. V lost 1 base to trimming and J lost 6 bases, with 11 bases between them. The CDR3 extends over 13 amino acids. CDR1 and CDR2 from the germline V gene are DFQATT and SNEGSKA (reference sequence). The CDR3 is CSARGSGPDTQYF. The CDR3 coding sequence is TGCAGTGCTAGAGGATCCGGGCCCGATACGCAGTATTTT.

This clonotype was picked up a small number of times. V and J are TRBV9 and TRBJ1-3; D is uncertain. The CDR3 consists of 12 residues. The ends were cut back, 0 bases at V and 6 bases at J, with 4 bases in the middle. The V gene's germline CDR1 is SGDLS and CDR2 YYNGEE. CDR3 region: CASSVEENTIYF. CDR3 nucleotides: TGTGCCAGCAGCGTAGAGGAAAACACCATATATTTT.

This clonotype was picked up many times. The chain joins TRBV6-2 or TRBV6-3 to TRBJ2-3, with 8 bases fitting TRBD1. V dropped 2 bases and J dropped 2; count of bases not matched to a gene: 12. The CDR3 contains 18 residues. CDR1 and CDR2 from the germline V gene are MNHEY and SVGEGT. The CDR3 loop reads CASSYPSRGLRTTDTQYF. The CDR3 nucleotides are TGTGCCAGCAGTTACCCAAGCAGGGGGCTCCGAACCACAGATACGCAGTATTTT.

This clonotype was counted ten times or more. The chain joins TRBV6-5 to TRBJ1-2; D perhaps matches TRBD1 (6 bases). The V gene lost 6 bases and the J gene lost 0 bases, with 11 bases spanning the gap. Germline V gene lookup returns CDR1 MNHEY and CDR2 SVGAGI. This CDR3 has 14 amino acids. CDR3 sequence (DNA): TGTGCCAGCAGGACGGCAGGGGCTAACTATGGCTACACCTTC. Its protein is CASRTAGANYGYTF.